These 5 T cell receptor beta chains were all obtained from the same sample, sequenced in a study of blood T cell repertoires in COVID-19. The assay was immunoSEQ multiplex PCR, and TCRdb's table has in-frame clones only and misses some. The table records approximately 99,000 clones, around 87% of them present only once. Sequenced sample: peripheral blood. The receptors derive from a human donor in a cohort sampled during active COVID-19.

The chain combines TRBV2 with TRBJ1-5; D is possibly TRBD1 (5 bases). Germline loops: CDR1 SNHLY, CDR2 FYNNEI. The germline V and J ends were trimmed by 7 bases and 0 bases, with 10 bases remaining between them. The CDR3 spans 14 residues. The CDR3 nucleotides are TGTGCCAGCACGGGAGGGGATAGCAATCAGCCCCAGCATTTT. Its protein is CASTGGDSNQPQHF.

The chain combines TRBV7-6 with TRBJ1-1; 12 nucleotides line up with TRBD1. The V gene's germline CDR1 is SGHVS and CDR2 FNYEAQ. V shed 5 bases, J shed 0 bases, and the junction held 7 bases outside the gene matches. The CDR3 runs to 17 residues. The CDR3 DNA follows: TGTGCCAGCAGCCACCGGGACAGGGGGCCCTTGAACACTGAAGCTTTCTTT. Amino acids: CASSHRDRGPLNTEAFF.

In this sample, this clone turned up a few times. The V and J genes are TRBV19 and TRBJ1-5; TRBD1 aligns across 9 bases. The ends lost 6 bases at V and 4 bases at J; junction bases unmatched: 22. CDR1 and CDR2 (germline): LNHDA, SQIVND (reference sequence). This CDR3 spans 20 amino acids. CDR3 sequence (DNA): TGTGCCAGTAGGCCCGGACCCGGGACAGGGTTGTACCAAAGGAATCAGCCCCAGCATTTT. Amino acid sequence: CASRPGPGTGLYQRNQPQHF.

The rearrangement joins TRBV2 to TRBJ2-7; D gene ambiguous. Looked up from germline, CDR1 is SNHLY and CDR2 is FYNNEI. CDR3 length equals 14 residues. The V and J ends lost 4 bases and 0 bases respectively, with 10 bases between them. The CDR3 region is CASSVPRSSYEQYF. CDR3 sequence (DNA): TGTGCCAGCAGTGTCCCGAGGAGCTCCTACGAGCAGTACTTC. Looking up the rest from reference TRBV2 and TRBJ2-7 gives the full variable domain: EPEVTQTPSHQVTQMGQEVILRCVPISNHLYFYWYRQILGQKVEFLVSFYNNEISEKSEIFDDQFSVERPDGSNFTLKIRSTKLEDSAMYFCASSVPRSSYEQYFGPGTRLTVT.

The chain joins TRBV28 to TRBJ1-2, with TRBD1 identical over 8 bases. V was clipped by 3 bases and J by 3 bases; unmatched bases: 3. The CDR3 loop spans 14 amino acids. Per the germline V gene, CDR1 is MDHEN and CDR2 is SYDVKM. CDR3 nucleotides: TGTGCCAGCAGTTTGGGACAGGAGTACTATGGCTACACCTTC. Its protein is CASSLGQEYYGYTF.